Following are 23 T cell receptor beta chains from one sample sequenced in a study of long-term antiretroviral therapy in people with HIV (dated by TCRdb to between 2021 and 2022). Sequencing of the TRB variable region was done with the immunoSEQ hsTCRB v3.0 assay at survey level resolution. TCRdb retrieved this table from immuneACCESS and kept in-frame rearrangements only. Not all clones are present; in checked studies, unresolved V genes account for under half, and no reason is known for the remainder. The sample table records approximately 22,000 clones; approximately 82% of these occur just once. The ten largest clones represent about 2.3% of the sample. Here the sequenced sample was unsorted PBMCs, taken 3 years after starting antiretroviral therapy. Every receptor here comes from a man aged 50 to 59 with HIV.

The chain is built from TRBV19 and TRBJ2-7; tentative D call: TRBD1 (6 bases). The germline V gene encodes CDR1 LNHDA and CDR2 SQIVND (reference sequence). This CDR3 spans 14 amino acids. V was clipped by 4 bases and J by 6 bases, with 16 bases between them. The CDR3 loop is CASSTNREKGEQYF. CDR3 in DNA: TGTGCCAGTAGTACCAACAGGGAAAAGGGCGAGCAGTACTTC.

V gene TRBV4-3 combines with J gene TRBJ2-2; D remains ambiguous. Deletions cut 5 bases from V and 5 bases from J, with 12 bases between. This CDR3 contains 14 residues. CDR1 and CDR2 from the germline V gene are LGHNA and YSLEER. The CDR3 sequence is CASSSSRVTGELFF. For the CDR3, the DNA is TGCGCCAGCAGCTCTTCTAGAGTAACCGGGGAGCTGTTTTTT.

V gene TRBV10-3 combines with J gene TRBJ1-2; 8 positions agree with TRBD1. The CDR3 is 15 amino acids. After removal of 6 bases from V and 0 bases from J, the junction contained 6 bases not matched to a gene. CDR1 and CDR2 from the germline V gene are ENHRY and SYGVKD. For the CDR3, the DNA is TGTGCCATCAGGAACAGGGGGATGCCTAACTATGGCTACACCTTC. Translated, it gives CAIRNRGMPNYGYTF.

This chain joins TRBV10-2 and TRBJ2-1; no clear D gene. Trimming removed 6 bases at V and 5 bases at J, with 5 bases between. CDR1 is WSHSY, CDR2 SAAADI, per germline. The CDR3 consists of 11 residues. The CDR3 protein is CASRENNEQFF. CDR3 DNA: TGCGCCAGCAGGGAAAACAATGAGCAGTTCTTC.

The chain recombines TRBV6-5 with TRBJ1-2; no reliable D call. This CDR3 contains 14 residues. The V end lost 0 bases, the J end lost 7 bases, and 12 bases lay between the germline ends. Germline-derived CDR1 and CDR2 are MNHEY and SVGAGI. CDR3 residues: CASSYSSAVGGYTF. DNA of the CDR3: TGTGCCAGCAGTTACTCGTCCGCCGTGGGTGGCTACACCTTC.

The V and J genes are TRBV6-5 and TRBJ1-1; D is ambiguous. Germline V CDR1 and CDR2: MNHEY, SVGAGI. Trimming stripped 5 bases from V and 1 base from J, with 8 bases between. This CDR3 has 13 residues. The chain's CDR3 is CASSQVWNTEAFF. The CDR3 DNA reads as TGTGCCAGCAGTCAGGTGTGGAACACTGAAGCTTTCTTT.

This clone was counted once. The rearrangement joins TRBV18 to TRBJ1-1; a possible D gene is TRBD1 (5 bases). Trimming pared 3 bases from V and 7 bases from J, leaving 12 bases between. The CDR3 has 13 amino acids. Germline values: CDR1 KGHSH, CDR2 LQKENI. The CDR3 nucleotides read TGTGCCAGCTCACCCCCGGGGGGGAGTGAAGCTTTCTTT. Its translation: CASSPPGGSEAFF.

The chain links TRBV7-2 to TRBJ1-2, with D hard to call. The CDR3 is made up of 16 amino acids. Trimming cost V 4 bases and J 2 bases, with 17 bases left between them. The germline CDR1 and CDR2 sequences are SGHTA and FQGNSA. The CDR3 is CASSSPGRRANYGYTF. For the CDR3, the DNA is TGTGCCAGCAGCTCTCCCGGCAGGCGGGCCAACTATGGCTACACCTTC.

The chain is built from TRBV5-1 and TRBJ2-2, with TRBD1 as a possible D gene (6 bases). Deletions cut 4 bases from V and 5 bases from J, with 15 bases between. The CDR3 extends over 15 amino acids. The V gene's germline CDR1 is SGHRS and CDR2 YFSETQ. The DNA for the CDR3 is TGCGCCAGCAGCCTGGTAACAGGGCCGACCGGGGAGCTGTTTTTT. Its translation: CASSLVTGPTGELFF.

In this sample, this clone turned up a few times. This sequence joins TRBV9 and TRBJ1-5; no firm D call. This CDR3 has 16 amino acids. The V end was cut by 0 bases, the J end by 0 bases, with 10 bases between. CDR1 SGDLS and CDR2 YYNGEE come from the germline V gene. The CDR3 region is CASSVGASPSNQPQHF. For the CDR3, the DNA is TGTGCCAGCAGCGTAGGCGCCAGTCCTAGCAATCAGCCCCAGCATTTT.

This rearrangement joins TRBV29-1 to TRBJ2-7, with no clear D. V was trimmed by 4 bases and J by 0 bases, leaving 16 bases between them. This CDR3 contains 15 residues. CDR1 is SQVTM, CDR2 ANQGSEA, per germline. The chain's CDR3 is CSVVAPTGYSYEQYF. CDR3 sequence (DNA): TGCAGCGTTGTAGCCCCGACCGGCTACTCCTACGAGCAGTACTTC.

The chain recombines TRBV5-1 with TRBJ2-2, with TRBD2 matching 7 bases. The CDR3 spans 15 residues. Trimming removed 6 bases from V and 4 bases from J; junction bases left unmatched: 9. Germline V gives CDR1 SGHRS, CDR2 YFSETQ. CDR3 residues: CASNWEGSVTGELFF. CDR3 DNA sequence: TGCGCCAGCAACTGGGAGGGATCTGTCACCGGGGAGCTGTTTTTT.

A word on this clone: Other nucleotide sequences from this sample produce the same CDR3. The chain has TRBV5-4 and TRBJ2-1; a possible D gene is TRBD1 (5 bases). V was pared by 0 bases and J by 5 bases, with 12 bases between. The length of the CDR3 is 15 residues. Germline V CDR1 and CDR2: SGHNT, YYREEE (reference sequence). The CDR3 DNA sequence: TGTGCCAGCAGCTTGGACCTTAGGGGTGACAATGAGCAGTTCTTC. Translation: CASSLDLRGDNEQFF.

The chain recombines TRBV4-1 with TRBJ2-1; possibly TRBD1 or TRBD2 for D (5 bases each). V lost 5 bases and J 8 bases, leaving 13 bases between the germline ends. CDR3 length equals 13 residues. From germline, CDR1 is MGHRA and CDR2 YSYEKL. CDR3 sequence: CASSYTGSDEQFF. The CDR3 DNA reads TGCGCCAGCAGCTACACAGGTAGCGATGAGCAGTTCTTC.

The chain is built from TRBV11-2 and TRBJ1-1, with D uncertain. Germline V gene lookup returns CDR1 SGHAT and CDR2 FQNNGV. Trimming pared 1 base from V and 1 base from J, leaving 10 bases between. The CDR3 totals 15 residues. In DNA, the CDR3 is TGTGCCAGCAGCTTAGGATTACGGAGGAACACTGAAGCTTTCTTT. It codes for CASSLGLRRNTEAFF.

DNA for the CDR3: TGTGCCAGCTCCCTCGTTTCTTCTGGGGCCAACGTCCTGACTTTC. The encoded protein is CASSLVSSGANVLTF. The V gene is TRBV7-2, the J gene TRBJ2-6; D unclear. The length of the CDR3 is 15 residues. Germline V gene lookup returns CDR1 SGHTA and CDR2 FQGNSA. Trimming shortened V by 8 bases and J by 1 base, and 12 bases separated the two germline ends.

V usage is TRBV25-1 and J usage is TRBJ1-3; D gene unclear. Trimming shortened V by 3 bases and J by 2 bases, and 8 bases separated the two germline ends. The germline V gene has CDR1 MGHDK and CDR2 SYGVNS. This CDR3 has 14 residues. The CDR3 sequence is CASSEWGAGNTIYF. In DNA, the CDR3 is TGTGCCAGCAGTGAGTGGGGTGCTGGAAACACCATATATTTT.

V usage is TRBV28 and J usage is TRBJ2-7, with 7 bases that match TRBD2. This CDR3 comprises 15 residues. CDR1 MDHEN and CDR2 SYDVKM come from the germline V gene. Trimming cost V 7 bases and J 2 bases; bases outside gene matches: 11. CDR3 coding DNA: TGTGCCAGCAACCACCCGGCTAGCGGTACCTACGAGCAGTACTTC. It yields the protein CASNHPASGTYEQYF. Variable domain in full (rest from reference TRBV28 and TRBJ2-7): DVKVTQSSRYLVKRTGEKVFLECVQDMDHENMFWYRQDPGLGLRLIYFSYDVKMKEKGDIPEGYSVSREKKERFSLILESASTNQTSMYLCASNHPASGTYEQYFGPGTRLTVT.

The CDR3 sequence is CASSLRGPNSYEQYF. The CDR3 region has the DNA TGTGCCAGCAGTTTACGGGGGCCTAACTCCTACGAGCAGTACTTC. V usage is TRBV27 and J usage is TRBJ2-7, with D possibly called TRBD1 or TRBD2 (6 bases each). The CDR3 is made up of 15 amino acids. The germline V gene has CDR1 MNHEY and CDR2 SMNVEV (reference sequence). V lost 2 bases and J 0 bases, leaving 11 bases between the germline ends.

This clone was recorded only once. The chain couples TRBV6-6 to TRBJ2-2; D uncertain. V lost 5 bases to trimming and J lost 5 bases, with 12 bases between them. The CDR3 consists of 14 residues. Germline-derived CDR1 and CDR2 are MNHNY and SVGAGI (reference sequence). The CDR3 region has the DNA TGTGCCAGCAGTCCTCGTCAGAGTACCGGGGAGCTGTTTTTT. Protein product: CASSPRQSTGELFF.

The chain is built from TRBV5-4 and TRBJ1-2, with D unresolved. Looked up from germline, CDR1 is SGHNT and CDR2 is YYREEE (reference sequence). The CDR3 spans 15 residues. V was pared by 1 base and J by 4 bases, with 14 bases between. CDR3 in DNA: TGTGCCAGCAGCTTGCCTAGTTCTTTGGGCTATGGCTACACCTTC. Translating it yields CASSLPSSLGYGYTF.

CDR3 sequence (DNA): TGTGCCAGCAGCTTAAGAGGGGACCCCTACGAGCAGTACTTC. This gives the protein CASSLRGDPYEQYF. This chain connects TRBV7-9 to TRBJ2-7, with D possibly called TRBD1 or TRBD2 (5 bases each). Trimming left V 2 bases short and J 2 bases short, with 10 bases between. The CDR3 loop spans 14 amino acids. Germline V gene lookup returns CDR1 SEHNR and CDR2 FQNEAQ (reference sequence).

This clone has a handful of counts. Different DNA sequences within this sample yield the same CDR3. The V gene is TRBV4-3, the J gene TRBJ1-1; 9 positions match TRBD1. The germline gives CDR1 LGHNA, CDR2 YSLEER. The CDR3 loop spans 14 amino acids. V lost 4 bases and J lost 4; bases outside the gene matches: 4. This chain's CDR3 is CASSPGQGGTEAFF. In DNA, the CDR3 is TGCGCCAGCAGCCCGGGACAGGGAGGCACTGAAGCTTTCTTT.